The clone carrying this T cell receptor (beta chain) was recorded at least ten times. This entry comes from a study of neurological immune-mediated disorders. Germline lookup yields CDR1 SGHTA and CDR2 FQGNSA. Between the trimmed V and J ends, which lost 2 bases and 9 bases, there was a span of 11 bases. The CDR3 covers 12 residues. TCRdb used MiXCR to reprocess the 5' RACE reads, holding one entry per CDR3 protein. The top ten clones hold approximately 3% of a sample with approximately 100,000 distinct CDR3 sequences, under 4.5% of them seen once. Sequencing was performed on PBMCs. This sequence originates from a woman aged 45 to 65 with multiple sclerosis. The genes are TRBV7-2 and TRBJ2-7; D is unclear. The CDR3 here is CASSLLDRGQYF. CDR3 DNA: TGTGCCAGCAGCTTACTTGATCGCGGGCAGTACTTC.